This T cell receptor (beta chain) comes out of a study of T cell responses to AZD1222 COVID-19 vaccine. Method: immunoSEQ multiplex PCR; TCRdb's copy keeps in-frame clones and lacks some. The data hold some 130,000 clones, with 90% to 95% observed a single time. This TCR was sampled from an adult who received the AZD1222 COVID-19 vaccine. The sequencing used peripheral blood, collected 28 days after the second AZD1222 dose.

The CDR3 spells CASSQGLARYEQYF. The CDR3 DNA is TGTGCCAGCAGCCAGGGGCTGGCCCGCTACGAGCAGTACTTC. The genes are TRBV3-1 (or the pseudogene TRBV3-2) and TRBJ2-7, with D perhaps matching TRBD1 (5 bases). Between the trimmed V and J ends, which lost 3 bases and 3 bases, there was a span of 12 bases. The CDR3 spans 14 residues. The germline gives CDR1 LGHDT, CDR2 YNNKEL (reference sequence).